The subject of this entry is one T cell receptor beta chain. Antigen: not known. The germline CDR1 and CDR2 sequences are MGHRA and YSYEKL. The CDR3 length is 15 residues. Between the trimmed V and J ends, which lost 0 bases and 6 bases, there was a span of 13 bases. Prepared TCR beta cDNA libraries contained unique molecular identifiers. TCRdb redid the calling of the PCR reads with MiXCR, one entry per CDR3 protein. The sample shows over 300,000 distinct CDR3 sequences, about a third of them seen only once. The data originate from a study of post-analysis software for immune sequencing data. The wider study: Clinical courses comprised relapsing-remitting, secondary progressive and progressive-relapsing multiple sclerosis.

General study findings and limits: Roughly five TRBV segments appeared more often in patients than in controls, and TRBV5-6, TRBV5-1 and TRBV20-1 were among these. Controls' normalized Chao1 diversity significantly exceeded that of multiple sclerosis patients. Samples from a shared batch, those prepared together, strongly co-clustered by F measure.

The material sequenced was blood. The clonotype comes from a girl aged 10 to 17 with multiple sclerosis. The chain is built from TRBV4-1 and TRBJ2-3, with a weak D call TRBD2 (6 bases). In nucleotides, the CDR3 is TGCGCCAGCAGCCAAGAGCGACTAGGCCCCGATACGCAGTATTTT. Encoded protein: CASSQERLGPDTQYF.